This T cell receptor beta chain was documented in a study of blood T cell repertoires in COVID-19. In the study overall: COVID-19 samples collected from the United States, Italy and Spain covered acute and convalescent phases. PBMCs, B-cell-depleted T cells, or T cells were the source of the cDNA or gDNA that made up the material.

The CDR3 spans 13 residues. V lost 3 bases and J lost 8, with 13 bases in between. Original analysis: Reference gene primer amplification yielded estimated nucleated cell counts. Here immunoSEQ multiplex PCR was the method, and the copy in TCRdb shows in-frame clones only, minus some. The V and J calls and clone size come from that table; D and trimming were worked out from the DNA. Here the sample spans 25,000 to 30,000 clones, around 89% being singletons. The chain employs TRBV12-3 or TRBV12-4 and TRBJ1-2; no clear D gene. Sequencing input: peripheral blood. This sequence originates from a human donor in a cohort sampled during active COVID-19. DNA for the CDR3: TGTGCCAGCAGTTTGGGCATCTATGTGGGCTACACCTTC. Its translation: CASSLGIYVGYTF.